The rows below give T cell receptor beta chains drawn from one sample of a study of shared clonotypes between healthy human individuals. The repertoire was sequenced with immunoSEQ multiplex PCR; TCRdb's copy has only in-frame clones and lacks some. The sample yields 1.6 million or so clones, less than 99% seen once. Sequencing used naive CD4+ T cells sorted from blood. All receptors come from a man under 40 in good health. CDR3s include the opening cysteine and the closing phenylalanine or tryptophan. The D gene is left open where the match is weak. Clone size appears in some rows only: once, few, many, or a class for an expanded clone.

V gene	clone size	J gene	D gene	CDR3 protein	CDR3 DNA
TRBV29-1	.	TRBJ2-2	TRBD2	CSVGRERRELFF	TGCAGCGTTGGGCGGGAGAGGAGGGAGCTGTTTTTT
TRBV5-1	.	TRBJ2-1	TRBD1	CASSLGLQGQGGEQFF	TGCGCCAGCAGCTTGGGTCTACAGGGACAGGGTGGTGAGCAGTTCTTC
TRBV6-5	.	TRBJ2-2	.	CASSQGGFRTGELFF	TGTGCCAGCAGCCAGGGGGGTTTCAGGACCGGGGAGCTGTTTTTT
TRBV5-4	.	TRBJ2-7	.	CASSLERSSYEQYF	TGTGCCAGCAGCTTGGAAAGGAGCTCCTACGAGCAGTACTTC
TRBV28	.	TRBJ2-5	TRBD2	CASSPSGRWLETQYF	TGTGCCAGCAGTCCTAGCGGGAGGTGGTTGGAGACCCAGTACTTC
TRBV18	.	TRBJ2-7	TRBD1	CASSPGTGRSYEQYF	TGTGCCAGCTCACCCGGGACAGGGAGATCATACGAGCAGTACTTC
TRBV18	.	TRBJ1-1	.	CASSPRGPTTEAFF	TGTGCCAGCTCACCGCGGGGGCCGACCACTGAAGCTTTCTTT
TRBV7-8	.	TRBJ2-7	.	CASSFPRTQGRSPYEQYF	TGTGCCAGCAGCTTCCCACGAACTCAGGGTAGATCCCCCTACGAGCAGTACTTC
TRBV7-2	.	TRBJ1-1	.	CASSLEARWGKQAEAFF	TGTGCCAGCAGCTTAGAGGCTAGGTGGGGAAAGCAAGCTGAAGCTTTCTTT
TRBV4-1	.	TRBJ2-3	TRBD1	CASSQDPGQGTDTQYF	TGCGCCAGCAGCCAAGACCCGGGACAGGGGACAGATACGCAGTATTTT
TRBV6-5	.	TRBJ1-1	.	CASSTPPPNTEAFF	TGTGCCAGCAGCACACCACCACCCAACACTGAAGCTTTCTTT
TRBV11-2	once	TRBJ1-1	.	CASSLARRTGTQNTEAFF	TGTGCCAGCAGCTTAGCGCGGCGTACCGGGACACAGAACACTGAAGCTTTCTTT
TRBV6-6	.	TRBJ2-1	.	CASSRGYNEQFF	TGTGCCAGCAGTCGGGGGTACAATGAGCAGTTCTTC
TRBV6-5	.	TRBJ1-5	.	CASSPAGENQPQHF	TGTGCCAGCAGTCCCGCAGGTGAAAATCAGCCCCAGCATTTT
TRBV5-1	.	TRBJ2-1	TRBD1	CASSLYSGQGSLNEQFF	TGCGCCAGCAGCTTGTATTCGGGACAGGGGAGTCTAAATGAGCAGTTCTTC
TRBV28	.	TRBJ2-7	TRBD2	CASSPATSGSFTYEQYF	TGTGCCAGCAGCCCCGCGACTAGCGGGAGCTTTACCTACGAGCAGTACTTC
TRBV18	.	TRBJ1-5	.	CASSVLSGTNQPQHF	TGTGCCAGCTCCGTTCTTAGCGGGACGAATCAGCCCCAGCATTTT
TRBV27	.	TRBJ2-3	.	CATSSPPSHTDTQYF	TGTGCCACCTCGTCGCCACCATCTCACACAGATACGCAGTATTTT
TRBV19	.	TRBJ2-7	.	CASSTGTAPIHEQYF	TGTGCCAGTAGTACCGGGACCGCCCCAATTCACGAGCAGTACTTC
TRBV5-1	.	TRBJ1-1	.	CASSLRSLNTEAFF	TGCGCCAGCAGCTTACGTTCCCTGAACACTGAAGCTTTCTTT
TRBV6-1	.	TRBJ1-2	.	CASSAGTGYGYTF	TGTGCCAGCAGTGCCGGGACGGGCTATGGCTACACCTTC
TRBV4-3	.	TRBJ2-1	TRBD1	CASSQGVDRAGNEQFF	TGCGCCAGCAGCCAAGGGGTCGACAGGGCGGGCAATGAGCAGTTCTTC
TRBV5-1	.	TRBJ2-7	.	CASSLVGGGEYEQYF	TGCGCCAGCAGCTTGGTCGGGGGTGGGGAGTACGAGCAGTACTTC
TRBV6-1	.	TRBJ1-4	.	CASSLKTAANEKLFF	TGTGCCAGCAGTCTCAAGACAGCAGCTAATGAAAAACTGTTTTTT
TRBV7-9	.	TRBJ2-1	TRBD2	CASSLGASSGRGNEQFF	TGTGCCAGCAGCTTAGGGGCCTCCAGCGGGAGGGGCAATGAGCAGTTCTTC
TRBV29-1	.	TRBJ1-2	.	CSVVGEGYGYTF	TGCAGCGTTGTGGGAGAAGGCTATGGCTACACCTTC
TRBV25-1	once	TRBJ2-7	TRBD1	CASTGTPGQGAYEQYF	TGTGCCAGCACCGGCACACCGGGACAGGGGGCCTACGAGCAGTACTTC
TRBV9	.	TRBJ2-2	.	CASSVVGGSHGTGELFF	TGTGCCAGCAGCGTAGTAGGGGGGTCCCATGGCACCGGGGAGCTGTTTTTT
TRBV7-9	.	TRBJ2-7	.	CASSPNGGGYEQYF	TGTGCCAGCAGCCCCAACGGTGGAGGCTACGAGCAGTACTTC
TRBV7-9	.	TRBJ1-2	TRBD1	CASSLEQGDHGYTF	TGTGCCAGCAGCTTGGAACAGGGGGACCATGGCTACACCTTC
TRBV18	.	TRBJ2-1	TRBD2	CATYPREDSYNEQFF	TGTGCCACCTATCCCCGGGAGGACTCCTACAATGAGCAGTTCTTC
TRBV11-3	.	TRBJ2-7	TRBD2	CASSSGGLAGVGEQYF	TGTGCCAGCAGCTCAGGGGGACTAGCGGGAGTCGGCGAGCAGTACTTC
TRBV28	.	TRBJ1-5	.	CASSLFGISEDQPQHF	TGTGCCAGCAGTTTATTTGGTATTTCGGAGGATCAGCCCCAGCATTTT
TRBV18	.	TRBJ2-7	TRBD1	CASSPPTGGLHSYEQYF	TGTGCCAGCTCACCACCGACAGGGGGCCTACACTCCTACGAGCAGTACTTC
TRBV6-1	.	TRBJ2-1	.	CASRRDLSSYNEQFF	TGTGCCAGCAGGCGGGACTTAAGCTCCTACAATGAGCAGTTCTTC
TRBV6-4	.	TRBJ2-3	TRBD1	CASSEEVTGVTDTQYF	TGTGCCAGCAGTGAAGAGGTGACAGGGGTCACAGATACGCAGTATTTT
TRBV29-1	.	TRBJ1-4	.	CSVGATGTPREKLFF	TGCAGCGTTGGAGCTACCGGGACACCGCGGGAAAAACTGTTTTTT
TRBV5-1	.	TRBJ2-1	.	CASSLVSASWEQFF	TGCGCCAGCAGCTTGGTCTCCGCTAGCTGGGAGCAGTTCTTC
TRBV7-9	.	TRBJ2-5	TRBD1	CASSVGTGHEETQYF	TGTGCCAGCAGCGTAGGGACAGGGCACGAGGAGACCCAGTACTTC
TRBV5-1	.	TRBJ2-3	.	CASRNLARTDTQYF	TGCGCCAGCAGAAACCTAGCGCGCACAGATACGCAGTATTTT
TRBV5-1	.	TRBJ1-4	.	CASSLTAGEKLFF	TGCGCCAGCAGCTTAACGGCTGGAGAAAAACTGTTTTTT